This T cell receptor beta chain was identified in a study of T cell repertoires in cytomegalovirus infection (dated by TCRdb to about 2019). In terms of the full investigation: Donor HLA type was relevant to the analysis, as public TCR beta signatures indicated carriage of CMV infection together with the matching HLA type. On the study overall, not on this receptor specifically: In both this cohort and an independent roughly 400-donor cohort, the cumulative frequency of public TCR beta family members distinguished carriers of CMV infection plus the relevant HLA type. In the ex vivo response, HLA-C-restricted CMV-specific TCR beta clonotypes were dominant, and in two of eight donors the single most frequent clonotype came from this HLA-C-restricted group.

V loses 5 bases, J loses 8 bases, and the germline ends lie 12 bases apart. As encoded in the germline V gene, CDR1 is MNHEY while CDR2 is SVGAGI. The CDR3 numbers 12 residues from cysteine through phenylalanine. The DNA shown is the 36-base CDR3, in frame from base 1. The sequencer listed for this sample is Illumina HiSeq 1500. Using fastp trimming at Q25 and MiXCR clonotype assembly, TCRdb reanalyzed the public sequencing data and kept in-frame beta chains. Each CDR3 protein appears once, grouped with its most common genes and DNA. The sample table records approximately 500,000 distinct CDR3 sequences; 11% of these occur just once. The top ten clonotypes cover about 9.4% of the sample. Comments on this clonotype: Its antigen is currently not known. Base qualities are not recorded, but no much larger clone differs from it by a single base.

The sample consisted of PBMCs. The sequence was collected from a human donor in good health (CMV status not recorded). Some clones in this sample may be carry-over from other donors' samples. Recombination joined TRBV6-5 with TRBJ1-2, and perhaps TRBD1 as D gene, on 6 matching bases. Read as DNA, the sequence is TGTGCCAGCAGTACGACAGGCCACGGCTACACCTTC. This is translated as CASSTTGHGYTF.